This T cell receptor beta chain was retrieved from a study of T-cell memory formation after mild COVID-19. Study at large: Largely, TCR clusters stayed within a single donor. Findings and caveats of the study: Prior to infection, memory already included some responding clones, suggesting cross-reactive memory joined. CM and EM subsets held most contracting CD4+ clones; EMRA held CD8+ ones.

TCRdb recomputed calls from the 5' RACE reads with MiXCR, one row per CDR3 protein. Of more than 350,000 distinct CDR3 sequences listed, roughly 15% were seen once; the top ten hold around a fifth. This CDR3 is built from 13 residues. V lost 5 bases and J lost 7, with 15 bases in between. For this clonotype: Its matching antigen is unknown.

Sequencing was performed on PBMCs or a T cell subset sorted from them (not recorded which). This chain links TRBV12-3 or TRBV12-4 with TRBJ2-7; possibly TRBD1 for D (6 bases). The sequence derives from a man aged 18 to 30 who had mild COVID-19 (a few samples of this study predate the infection). Cell type and time point are not known. The CDR3 region has the DNA TGTGCCAGCAGTCCGACAGGCTTGGGGGAGCAGTACGTC. Protein: CASSPTGLGEQYV.